These T cell receptor beta chains were read from a single sample in a study of response to subunit inactivated influenza vaccine. MiXCR, run by TCRdb on the RT-PCR reads, gives a single entry per CDR3 protein. The data hold around 790,000 distinct CDR3 sequences, with approximately 21% observed a single time. The sample in question was PBMCs from blood, obtained 5 days after vaccination. The source is a man aged 50 or older who received an inactivated influenza vaccine. Both conserved end residues are part of each CDR3. D genes are given only for firm matches. Some rows mark clone size as missing; the rest say once, few, many or name a class of expanded clone.

clone_size | j_call | cdr3_length | d_call | v_call | cdr3_aa | cdr3_nt
- | TRBJ2-5 | 16 | TRBD2 | TRBV3-1 | CASSPVLAGQGETQYF | TGTGCCAGCAGCCCCGTCCTAGCGGGCCAAGGAGAGACCCAGTACTTC
few | TRBJ2-7 | 13 | TRBD1 | TRBV12-3/TRBV12-4 | CASSHRGRNEQYF | TGTGCCAGCAGCCACAGGGGGCGGAACGAGCAGTACTTC
few | TRBJ2-7 | 15 | TRBD2 | TRBV2 | CASSEASGLAYEQYF | TGTGCCAGCAGTGAAGCTAGCGGGCTCGCCTACGAGCAGTACTTC
few | TRBJ2-7 | 14 | TRBD1 | TRBV7-2 | CASSPGTGFREQYF | TGTGCCAGCAGCCCAGGGACAGGGTTCAGGGAGCAGTACTTC
many | TRBJ1-1 | 15 | - | TRBV5-1 | CASSLGAGLNTEAFF | TGCGCCAGCAGCTTAGGTGCGGGATTGAACACTGAAGCTTTCTTT
few | TRBJ2-2 | 15 | TRBD2 | TRBV3-1 | CASSRRTSITGELFF | TGTGCCAGCAGCCGACGGACTAGCATAACCGGGGAGCTGTTTTTT
- | TRBJ2-5 | 15 | - | TRBV5-1 | CARTQLRSGQETQYF | TGCGCCAGAACTCAACTACGTAGCGGCCAAGAGACCCAGTACTTC
- | TRBJ2-3 | 14 | TRBD1 | TRBV29-1 | CSVSQGARADTQYF | TGCAGCGTTTCCCAGGGGGCGCGGGCAGATACGCAGTATTTT
- | TRBJ2-7 | 14 | TRBD2 | TRBV20-1 | CSATGTSGTYEQYF | TGCAGTGCTACCGGGACTAGCGGGACCTACGAGCAGTACTTC
- | TRBJ1-3 | 14 | - | TRBV11-2 | CASSFRGAGNTIYF | TGTGCCAGCAGCTTTAGAGGGGCTGGAAACACCATATATTTT
- | TRBJ2-1 | 17 | TRBD2 | TRBV20-1 | CSASARAGGGGYNEQFF | TGCAGTGCTAGTGCCCGCGCGGGGGGAGGAGGATACAATGAGCAGTTCTTC
- | TRBJ2-7 | 13 | - | TRBV7-6 | CASSSVELYEQYF | TGTGCCAGCAGCTCGGTAGAGCTCTACGAGCAGTACTTC
- | TRBJ2-3 | 16 | TRBD1 | TRBV7-9 | CASSQSGTGSTDTQYF | TGTGCCAGCAGCCAATCCGGGACAGGTAGCACAGATACGCAGTATTTT
few | TRBJ1-4 | 12 | - | TRBV5-4 | CASSLIGEKLFF | TGTGCCAGCAGCTTAATAGGTGAAAAACTGTTTTTT
many | TRBJ2-3 | 15 | - | TRBV4-1 | CASSLTGTDTDTQYF | TGCGCCAGCAGCCTGACCGGGACTGACACAGATACGCAGTATTTT
- | TRBJ2-3 | 19 | TRBD1 | TRBV10-3 | CAISDLGGQGRLRTDTQYF | TGTGCCATCAGTGATCTAGGAGGACAGGGGCGACTAAGGACAGATACGCAGTATTTT
- | TRBJ2-7 | 15 | TRBD2 | TRBV9 | CASSPKTSGRNEQYF | TGTGCCAGCAGCCCCAAGACTAGCGGGAGGAACGAGCAGTACTTC
many | TRBJ2-7 | 14 | - | TRBV12-3/TRBV12-4 | CASSSRQETYEQYF | TGTGCCAGCAGTTCTCGACAGGAGACCTACGAGCAGTACTTC
- | TRBJ2-1 | 12 | - | TRBV5-1 | CASKIDNNEQFF | TGCGCCAGCAAAATCGACAACAATGAGCAGTTCTTC
many | TRBJ2-3 | 14 | TRBD2 | TRBV12-3/TRBV12-4 | CASNPSGPRDTQYF | TGTGCCAGCAATCCTAGCGGGCCCCGGGATACGCAGTATTTT
many | TRBJ2-5 | 13 | - | TRBV5-4 | CASSFVQDETQYF | TGTGCCAGCAGCTTCGTCCAGGATGAGACCCAGTACTTC
many | TRBJ1-1 | 14 | - | TRBV5-1 | CASSSGTLNTEAFF | TGCGCCAGCAGCTCCGGGACTTTGAACACTGAAGCTTTCTTT
- | TRBJ2-7 | 13 | TRBD1 | TRBV20-1 | CSAREQGDYEQYF | TGCAGTGCTAGAGAACAGGGGGACTACGAGCAGTACTTC
- | TRBJ1-5 | 14 | - | TRBV20-1 | CSATSRAGNQPQHF | TGCAGTGCTACGTCCAGGGCAGGCAATCAGCCCCAGCATTTT
- | TRBJ1-1 | 13 | TRBD1 | TRBV7-2 | CASSSHRGIEAFF | TGTGCCAGCAGCTCACACAGGGGGATTGAAGCTTTCTTT
- | TRBJ2-7 | 14 | - | TRBV20-1 | CSARGTVEPYEQYF | TGCAGTGCTAGAGGGACAGTAGAACCATACGAGCAGTACTTC
- | TRBJ2-5 | 13 | - | TRBV20-1 | CSPKGAARETQYF | TGCAGCCCTAAGGGAGCAGCCCGAGAGACCCAGTACTTC
many | TRBJ2-5 | 15 | TRBD2 | TRBV10-3 | CAIRRTSGRRETQYF | TGTGCCATCAGAAGGACTAGCGGGAGGAGGGAGACCCAGTACTTC
- | TRBJ2-2 | 13 | TRBD2 | TRBV6-1 | CASSGGDTGELFF | TGTGCCAGCAGCGGGGGGGACACCGGGGAGCTGTTTTTT
many | TRBJ2-7 | 12 | TRBD1 | TRBV29-1 | CSVAGTGVEQYF | TGCAGCGTTGCAGGGACAGGGGTGGAGCAGTACTTC
- | TRBJ1-2 | 13 | - | TRBV7-8 | CASSTRAQGGYTF | TGTGCCAGCAGTACCAGGGCCCAGGGTGGCTACACCTTC
once | TRBJ2-7 | 14 | - | TRBV6-2/TRBV6-3 | CASSYKATSYEQYF | TGTGCCAGCAGTTACAAGGCCACATCCTACGAGCAGTACTTC
few | TRBJ2-3 | 16 | TRBD1 | TRBV28 | CASSARDRVSTDTQYF | TGTGCCAGCAGTGCTAGGGACAGGGTTAGCACAGATACGCAGTATTTT
- | TRBJ1-2 | 14 | - | TRBV6-5 | CASSYGGLRYGYTF | TGTGCCAGCAGTTACGGGGGGTTACGGTATGGCTACACCTTC
few | TRBJ1-5 | 16 | TRBD1 | TRBV5-1 | CASSAGPQGEGQPQHF | TGCGCCAGCAGCGCAGGACCACAGGGGGAAGGTCAGCCCCAGCATTTT
- | TRBJ2-3 | 15 | - | TRBV20-1 | CSAYDPTLSTDTQYF | TGCAGTGCGTACGACCCGACCCTTAGCACAGATACGCAGTATTTT
- | TRBJ1-2 | 13 | TRBD1 | TRBV5-6 | CASSGSGGLGYTF | TGTGCCAGCAGCGGATCAGGGGGCCTTGGCTACACCTTC
few | TRBJ2-1 | 13 | - | TRBV7-2 | CASSPRSGNEQFF | TGTGCCAGCAGCCCCCGTTCGGGCAATGAGCAGTTCTTC
- | TRBJ2-3 | 15 | - | TRBV7-8 | CPSSKPLGGTDTQYF | TGTCCCAGCAGTAAACCTCTGGGAGGCACAGATACGCAGTATTTT
- | TRBJ2-7 | 12 | - | TRBV3-1 | CASSQTRTLINF | TGTGCCAGCAGCCAAACTAGGACGTTAATAAACTTC